The clone carrying this T cell receptor (beta chain) was counted between two and nine times. This record belongs to a study of blood T cell repertoires in COVID-19. Clones were sequenced by immunoSEQ multiplex PCR, and TCRdb holds only the in-frame ones, with some missing. The repertoire has roughly 120,000 clones, approximately 80% of them found once; the top ten carry 15% to 20%. CDR3 size: 13 residues. Germline trimming cut 7 bases from V and 6 bases from J; bases unmatched to any gene: 7. Germline lookup yields CDR1 SGHNT and CDR2 YYREEE (reference sequence). The V call is TRBV5-4, the J call TRBJ1-1; 9 bases agree with TRBD1. The source of this sequence is a woman aged 60 to 75 with acute or convalescent COVID-19. The sample taken for sequencing was peripheral blood. This chain's CDR3 is CASALTGGAEAFF. The CDR3 DNA follows: TGTGCCAGCGCGCTAACAGGGGGCGCTGAAGCTTTCTTT.